The present entry profiles one T cell receptor beta chain with its context. What it recognizes is unknown. The data belong to a study of cytomegalovirus exposure and HLA in healthy donors. Study-level points and caveats: Cytomegalovirus status, reportedly, was diagnosed with high specificity and sensitivity by the classifier. Subsequent analysis revealed that first-cohort TCR clusters tended to co-occur in the 110 or so validation repertoires. The study listed approximately 160 cytomegalovirus-associated TCR beta chains.

The V end was cut by 5 bases, the J end by 1 base, with 12 bases between. Germline CDR1 reads MDHEN; CDR2 reads SYDVKM. This CDR3 has 15 amino acids. The method was immunoSEQ multiplex PCR; TCRdb's version includes in-frame clones alone and lacks a portion of them. The sample has 200,000 or so clones, over 75% seen once. The validation cohort, a group of some 120 subjects, included the donors and was separate from the roughly 670-subject first cohort. The TCR originated in a woman in her late teens or twenties in good health and CMV-seropositive. This chain uses TRBV28 with TRBJ2-1; D may be TRBD1 (6 bases). Sequencing used PBMCs. CDR3 sequence reads: CASSETGFSYNEQFF. The CDR3, as DNA: TGTGCCAGCAGTGAAACAGGGTTTTCCTACAATGAGCAGTTCTTC. Combining the CDR3 with reference TRBV28 and TRBJ2-1 gives the whole variable domain DVKVTQSSRYLVKRTGEKVFLECVQDMDHENMFWYRQDPGLGLRLIYFSYDVKMKEKGDIPEGYSVSREKKERFSLILESASTNQTSMYLCASSETGFSYNEQFFGPGTRLTVL.